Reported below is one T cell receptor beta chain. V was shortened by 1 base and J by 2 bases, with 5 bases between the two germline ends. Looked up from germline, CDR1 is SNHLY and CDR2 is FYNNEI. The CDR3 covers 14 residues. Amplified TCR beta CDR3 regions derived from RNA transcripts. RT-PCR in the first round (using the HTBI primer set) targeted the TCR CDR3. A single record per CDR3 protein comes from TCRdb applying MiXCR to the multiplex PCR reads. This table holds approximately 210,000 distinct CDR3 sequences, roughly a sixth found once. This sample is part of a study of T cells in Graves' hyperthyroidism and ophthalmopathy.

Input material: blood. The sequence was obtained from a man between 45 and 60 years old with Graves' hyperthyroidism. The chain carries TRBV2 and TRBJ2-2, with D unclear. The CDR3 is CASSEGGNTGELFF. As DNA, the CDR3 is TGTGCCAGCAGTGAAGGCGGAAACACCGGGGAGCTGTTTTTT.